A single sample gave rise to the 17 T cell receptor beta chains below, sequenced in a study of cytomegalovirus exposure and HLA in healthy donors. The PCR employed 60 Vbeta primers together with 13 Jbeta primers. Measured with immunoSEQ multiplex PCR; TCRdb has only the in-frame clones, and not every one. The sample shows around 150,000 clones, 80% to 85% of them seen only once. Input material: PBMCs. The receptors originated from a woman aged 45-60 years in good health and CMV-seropositive.

The table lists this clone with a few counts. This sequence joins TRBV13 and TRBJ2-1; 11 nucleotides align to TRBD2. Trimming at V came to 4 bases and at J to 8 bases, leaving 10 bases not matched to a gene. This CDR3 is built from 16 residues. Germline CDR1 reads PRHDT; CDR2 reads FYEKMQ (reference sequence). The CDR3 sequence: CASSSQLAGVSYEQFF. CDR3 coding DNA: TGTGCCAGCAGCTCCCAACTAGCGGGAGTGTCATATGAGCAGTTCTTC.

The chain is built from TRBV4-1 and TRBJ2-1; maybe TRBD1 (5 bases). The CDR3 extends over 16 amino acids. V gave up 0 bases and J gave up 6 bases, with 15 bases separating them. In germline, CDR1 is MGHRA, CDR2 YSYEKL. CDR3 sequence: CASSQDHPGRGNEQFF. CDR3 nucleotide sequence: TGCGCCAGCAGCCAAGATCACCCCGGAAGGGGCAATGAGCAGTTCTTC.

The CDR3 sequence: CASSQDRAGGLIEQYF. DNA of the CDR3: TGTGCCAGCAGCCAAGATAGAGCGGGAGGGCTCATCGAGCAGTACTTC. The chain uses TRBV4-2 and TRBJ2-7, with TRBD2 identical over 10 bases. J gave up 6 bases and V 0 bases, and 8 bases lay outside the gene matches. The CDR3 consists of 16 residues. CDR1 is LGHNA and CDR2 is YNFKEQ in the germline V gene.

V gene TRBV27 combines with J gene TRBJ1-5; D is undetermined. CDR3 length: 15 amino acids. V lost 6 bases, J lost 7 bases, and 19 bases lay in between. Per the germline V gene, CDR1 is MNHEY and CDR2 is SMNVEV (reference sequence). Here the CDR3 reads CASSDPNRPTQPQHF. The CDR3 coding sequence is TGTGCCAGCAGCGATCCTAACAGACCCACCCAGCCCCAGCATTTT.

This clone was detected only once. In DNA, the CDR3 is TGTGCCAGCAGTTTATGGACAGGGGGCCTTGGGGATACGCAGTATTTT. Amino acids: CASSLWTGGLGDTQYF. The genes are TRBV27 and TRBJ2-3, with 11 nucleotides matching TRBD1. Germline assignment: CDR1 MNHEY and CDR2 SMNVEV (reference sequence). After removal of 1 base from V and 6 bases from J, the junction contained 6 bases not matched to a gene. The CDR3 has 16 amino acids.

In its sample, this clone was seen a few times. J is TRBJ1-5 and V is TRBV19; a possible D gene is TRBD1 (5 bases). Per the germline V gene, CDR1 is LNHDA and CDR2 is SQIVND (reference sequence). The ends were cut back, 6 bases at V and 4 bases at J, with 16 bases in the middle. This CDR3 has 15 amino acids. CDR3 sequence: CASRLLVRENQPQHF. The CDR3 bases are TGTGCCAGTAGACTACTCGTCAGGGAAAATCAGCCCCAGCATTTT.

This chain joins TRBV28 and TRBJ1-4, with TRBD1 as a possible D gene (5 bases). The CDR3 covers 15 residues. Trimming removed 7 bases at V and 8 bases at J, with 20 bases between. CDR1 MDHEN and CDR2 SYDVKM come from the germline V gene. CDR3 DNA: TGTGCCAGCACCCTGGGAGGATCGGGGGGGGAAAAACTGTTTTTT. Protein product: CASTLGGSGGEKLFF.

CDR3 residues: CASTGGQGGNTIYF. The CDR3 nucleotides are TGTGCCAGCACAGGCGGACAGGGGGGAAACACCATATATTTT. The rearrangement links TRBV6-6 to TRBJ1-3, with TRBD1 matching 9 bases. The germline V gene has CDR1 MNHNY and CDR2 SVGAGI (reference sequence). There are 14 residues in the CDR3. V lost 7 bases to trimming and J lost 4 bases; unmatched junction nucleotides: 5.

This clone occurred a few times. The rearrangement uses TRBV6-1 and TRBJ2-7; 7 bases map to TRBD2. The J segment lost 2 bases and the V segment lost 1 base, leaving 5 bases of the junction unmatched. This CDR3 region has 15 residues. Germline V gene data show CDR1 as MNHNS and CDR2 as SASEGT. Written as DNA, the CDR3 is TGTGCCAGCAGTGAAGGATATGGGACTACCTACGAGCAGTACTTC. It is translated as CASSEGYGTTYEQYF.

The chain uses TRBV2 and TRBJ2-6; 7 positions match TRBD1. Germline loops: CDR1 SNHLY, CDR2 FYNNEI. The length of the CDR3 is 15 residues. The trim removed 5 bases at V and 3 bases at J, leaving 4 bases unmatched. CDR3 coding DNA: TGTGCCAGCAGTCTAAGGGGGCTTGGGGCCAACGTCCTGACTTTC. This sequence encodes CASSLRGLGANVLTF.

This chain uses TRBV30 with TRBJ2-5; weak D call: TRBD2 (5 bases). CDR1 is GTSNPN and CDR2 is SVGIG in the germline V gene (reference sequence). V was clipped by 5 bases and J by 2 bases, with 9 bases between them. CDR3 length equals 12 residues. The CDR3 spells CAWADFQETQYF. The CDR3 DNA follows: TGTGCCTGGGCGGACTTTCAAGAGACCCAGTACTTC. The full variable domain, completed using reference TRBV30 and TRBJ2-5, is SQTIHQWPATLVQPVGSPLSLECTVEGTSNPNLYWYRQAAGRGLQLLFYSVGIGQISSEVPQNLSASRPQDRQFILSSKKLLLSDSGFYLCAWADFQETQYFGPGTRLLVL.

This chain joins TRBV27 and TRBJ1-5; no definite D call. In germline, CDR1 is MNHEY, CDR2 SMNVEV (reference sequence). The CDR3 covers 13 residues. The ends were cut back, 3 bases at V and 3 bases at J, with 6 bases in the middle. CDR3 bases: TGTGCCAGCAGTTTTAGCTTCAATCAGCCCCAGCATTTT. Protein: CASSFSFNQPQHF.

The chain has TRBV15 and TRBJ2-7; D ambiguous. The CDR3 is 14 residues long. Germline CDR1 is LNHNV and CDR2 is YYDKDF (reference sequence). V was trimmed by 5 bases and J by 0 bases, leaving 11 bases between them. CDR3 sequence (DNA): TGTGCCACCAGCGAGACACCGAGCTCCTACGAGCAGTACTTC. Amino acid sequence: CATSETPSSYEQYF.

The chain employs TRBV27 and TRBJ1-2, with TRBD1 matching over 9 bases. The CDR3 contains 17 residues. J was trimmed by 6 bases and V by 5 bases; bases with no gene match: 16. Germline V lookup: CDR1 MNHEY, CDR2 SMNVEV (reference sequence). DNA for the CDR3: TGTGCCAGCAGTCCGCAACTACAGGGGGCGGAAGGGAATGGCTACACCTTC. Residues: CASSPQLQGAEGNGYTF.

The chain links TRBV5-6 to TRBJ2-7; 8 bases fit TRBD1. The CDR3 covers 17 residues. CDR1 SGHDT and CDR2 YYEEEE come from the germline V gene. V dropped 5 bases and J dropped 2; count of bases not matched to a gene: 15. The CDR3 here is CASSSGQGALIPYEQYF. In DNA form, the CDR3 reads TGTGCCAGCAGTTCCGGACAGGGCGCCTTAATACCCTACGAGCAGTACTTC. The full variable domain, in which reference TRBV5-6 and TRBJ2-7 provide the parts outside the CDR3, is DAGVTQSPTHLIKTRGQQVTLRCSPKSGHDTVSWYQQALGQGPQFIFQYYEEEERQRGNFPDRFSGHQFPNYSSELNVNALLLGDSALYLCASSSGQGALIPYEQYFGPGTRLTVT.

The chain combines TRBV5-4 with TRBJ2-2; TRBD2 aligns across 9 bases. CDR1 and CDR2 from the germline V gene are SGHNT and YYREEE (reference sequence). J was trimmed by 1 base and V by 7 bases; bases with no gene match: 8. The CDR3 has 16 residues. DNA for the CDR3: TGTGCCAGCGGGGTAGCGGGGGATAGGAACACCGGGGAGCTGTTTTTT. This sequence encodes CASGVAGDRNTGELFF.

The chain employs TRBV7-9 and TRBJ2-1; 16 bases agree with TRBD2. The CDR3 spans 18 residues. V was clipped by 1 base and J by 8 bases; unmatched bases: 8. CDR1 is SEHNR and CDR2 is FQNEAQ in the germline V gene (reference sequence). CDR3 sequence: CASSLDPGLAGGPYEQFF. CDR3 sequence (DNA): TGTGCCAGCAGCTTAGACCCGGGACTAGCGGGGGGGCCTTATGAGCAGTTCTTC.